These T cell receptor beta chains were read from a single sample in a study of blood T cell repertoires in COVID-19. TCRdb's copy holds only in-frame clones and misses some; the assay was immunoSEQ multiplex PCR. This table holds around 200,000 clones, around four fifths found once. Source material: peripheral blood. The receptors shown here come from a man in his forties with active or convalescent COVID-19. The CDR3 runs from the conserved cysteine through the conserved F or W. Each record gives: V gene, CDR3 protein.

V gene: TRBV12-3/TRBV12-4; CDR3 protein: CASSSSSYEQYF
V gene: TRBV19; CDR3 protein: CASIKLAGLNTGELFF
V gene: TRBV7-9; CDR3 protein: CASSPPGEGLAYNEQFF
V gene: TRBV5-4; CDR3 protein: CASRDRPVTGELFF
V gene: TRBV6-2/TRBV6-3; CDR3 protein: CASNPSTENYGYTF
V gene: TRBV13; CDR3 protein: CASSSGGAGTEAFF
V gene: TRBV5-1; CDR3 protein: CASGTGNTEAFF
V gene: TRBV5-8; CDR3 protein: CASSWYSRTSMNTEAFF
V gene: TRBV30; CDR3 protein: CAWSGRAQRTSGRNTQYF
V gene: TRBV10-1; CDR3 protein: CASSSSGVISNQPQHF
V gene: TRBV29-1; CDR3 protein: CSVGIGGAPEAFF
V gene: TRBV3-1/TRBV3-2; CDR3 protein: CASSQTLNEQFF
V gene: TRBV12-3/TRBV12-4; CDR3 protein: CASSSDRPTEAFF
V gene: TRBV7-2; CDR3 protein: CASSLALGTNYGYTF
V gene: TRBV30; CDR3 protein: CAWSQEGAPRGQPQHF
V gene: TRBV2; CDR3 protein: CASSVQGWYEQYF
V gene: TRBV29-1; CDR3 protein: CSVEPSQGKVAFF
V gene: TRBV5-4; CDR3 protein: CASSLGGLAGVAGELFF